In its sample, the clone carrying this T cell receptor beta chain was seen many times. Its antigen is not known. The time point was: longitudinal time-point 3. This record belongs to a study of neurological immune-mediated disorders. Over 180 million TCR-beta sequences, together covering 15-18 subjects, were produced by every individual sequencing run that was carried out. Each CDR3 protein gets one entry after TCRdb re-called the 5' RACE reads with MiXCR. The sample lists 95,000 to 110,000 distinct CDR3 sequences, 9.5% to 14% seen once, with 3.1% in the top ten. General observations from the study: Private repertoires in all groups were suggested by the absence of shared CDR3 amino acid sequences among expanded clones across subjects.

V shed 3 bases and J shed 0 bases, with 17 bases lying between them. Germline loops: CDR1 SNHLY, CDR2 FYNNEI. The CDR3 is 17 amino acids. The receptor was derived from a female donor with HTLV-1-associated myelopathy (HAM/TSP). The rearrangement joins TRBV2 to TRBJ1-1, with D tentatively TRBD1 (5 bases). Sequencing used PBMCs. This chain's CDR3 is CASSDYRWGRVNTEAFF. CDR3 DNA sequence: TGTGCCAGCAGTGACTATCGGTGGGGCAGGGTGAACACTGAAGCTTTCTTT.